Listed below are T cell receptor beta chains from one sample, sequenced in a study of blood T cell repertoires in COVID-19. Profiled with immunoSEQ multiplex PCR; TCRdb holds only in-frame clones, not every one. The table lists hundreds of thousands of clones, about 88% of them singletons. Sequencing was performed on PBMCs or T cells enriched from blood (not recorded which). Receptor source: a young woman who had been exposed to COVID-19. The CDR3 runs from the conserved cysteine through the conserved F or W. A D gene is named only where the DNA matches it firmly. Rows give clone size only sometimes, using once, few, many, or a class for an expanded clone.

clone_size: -; v_call: TRBV18; j_call: TRBJ1-3; d_call: -; cdr3_aa: CASSPSGFSGNTIYF; cdr3_nt: TGTGCCAGCTCACCTTCAGGTTTCTCTGGAAACACCATATATTTT
clone_size: -; v_call: TRBV3-1/TRBV3-2; j_call: TRBJ2-4; d_call: -; cdr3_aa: CASSPGTYNNIQYF; cdr3_nt: TGTGCCAGCAGCCCAGGGACTTACAATAACATTCAGTACTTC
clone_size: -; v_call: TRBV27; j_call: TRBJ1-3; d_call: -; cdr3_aa: CASSLSRYSGNTIYF; cdr3_nt: TGTGCCAGCAGTTTATCCAGGTACTCTGGAAACACCATATATTTT
clone_size: -; v_call: TRBV7-9; j_call: TRBJ1-4; d_call: -; cdr3_aa: CASSLQATNEKLFF; cdr3_nt: TGTGCCAGCAGCTTACAGGCAACTAATGAAAAACTGTTTTTT
clone_size: -; v_call: TRBV28; j_call: TRBJ1-6; d_call: -; cdr3_aa: CASRAWAANSPLHF; cdr3_nt: TGTGCCAGCAGGGCTTGGGCAGCTAATTCACCCCTCCACTTT
clone_size: -; v_call: TRBV5-4; j_call: TRBJ2-3; d_call: TRBD2; cdr3_aa: CASSSGLAGEYVDTQYF; cdr3_nt: TGTGCCAGCAGCTCCGGACTAGCGGGAGAGTATGTAGATACGCAGTATTTT
clone_size: -; v_call: TRBV18; j_call: TRBJ1-3; d_call: TRBD1; cdr3_aa: CASPTGDSGNTIYF; cdr3_nt: TGTGCCAGCCCTACAGGGGACTCTGGAAACACCATATATTTT
clone_size: few; v_call: TRBV6-2/TRBV6-3; j_call: TRBJ2-2; d_call: -; cdr3_aa: CASSYWTVVNTGELFF; cdr3_nt: TGTGCCAGCAGTTACTGGACAGTTGTCAACACCGGGGAGCTGTTTTTT
clone_size: -; v_call: TRBV10-3; j_call: TRBJ2-1; d_call: -; cdr3_aa: CAISGSSAGNEQFF; cdr3_nt: TGTGCCATCAGTGGATCTAGCGCGGGCAATGAGCAGTTCTTC
clone_size: -; v_call: TRBV7-8; j_call: TRBJ1-4; d_call: -; cdr3_aa: CASSGGDGLYEKLFF; cdr3_nt: TGTGCCAGCAGCGGAGGCGACGGACTGTATGAAAAACTGTTTTTT
clone_size: -; v_call: TRBV19; j_call: TRBJ2-3; d_call: -; cdr3_aa: CASSPGSDTQYF; cdr3_nt: TGTGCCAGTAGTCCAGGGTCAGATACGCAGTATTTT
clone_size: -; v_call: TRBV4-2; j_call: TRBJ1-1; d_call: TRBD1; cdr3_aa: CASSQDRTGGRNTEAFF; cdr3_nt: TGTGCCAGCAGCCAAGACCGGACAGGGGGCCGTAACACTGAAGCTTTCTTT
clone_size: -; v_call: TRBV19; j_call: TRBJ2-1; d_call: TRBD2; cdr3_aa: CASRGLAGASYNEQFF; cdr3_nt: TGTGCCAGTAGGGGACTAGCGGGAGCGTCCTACAATGAGCAGTTCTTC
clone_size: -; v_call: TRBV10-3; j_call: TRBJ1-2; d_call: TRBD1; cdr3_aa: CATFSTGAGGQTNYGYTF; cdr3_nt: TGTGCCACTTTTTCTACGGGGGCAGGGGGCCAAACGAACTATGGCTACACCTTC
clone_size: once; v_call: TRBV2; j_call: TRBJ2-7; d_call: -; cdr3_aa: CASSDGHSLSYEQYF; cdr3_nt: TGTGCCAGCAGTGATGGTCACTCCTTATCCTACGAGCAGTACTTC
clone_size: -; v_call: TRBV28; j_call: TRBJ2-1; d_call: TRBD2; cdr3_aa: CASSTGGTRRVF; cdr3_nt: TGTGCCAGCAGCACCGGGGGGACTAGGCGGGTCTTC
clone_size: -; v_call: TRBV2; j_call: TRBJ2-1; d_call: TRBD2; cdr3_aa: CASRSGLAKDYNEQFF; cdr3_nt: TGTGCCAGCAGATCCGGACTAGCCAAGGACTACAATGAGCAGTTCTTC
clone_size: -; v_call: TRBV5-1; j_call: TRBJ2-7; d_call: TRBD1; cdr3_aa: CASSPRQGAYEQYF; cdr3_nt: TGCGCCAGCAGCCCTCGACAGGGGGCCTACGAGCAGTACTTC
clone_size: -; v_call: TRBV27; j_call: TRBJ2-7; d_call: -; cdr3_aa: CASSLSVPAGGSPYEQYF; cdr3_nt: TGTGCCAGCAGTTTATCAGTCCCCGCAGGGGGGAGTCCCTACGAGCAGTACTTC
clone_size: -; v_call: TRBV6-5; j_call: TRBJ1-5; d_call: -; cdr3_aa: CASSHNPLNQPQHF; cdr3_nt: TGTGCCAGCAGCCATAACCCACTCAATCAGCCCCAGCATTTT
clone_size: -; v_call: TRBV19; j_call: TRBJ1-2; d_call: -; cdr3_aa: CASSIKSVDGYTF; cdr3_nt: TGTGCCAGTAGTATCAAGTCGGTGGATGGCTACACCTTC
clone_size: -; v_call: TRBV27; j_call: TRBJ2-7; d_call: TRBD2; cdr3_aa: CASSSGTSGRHEQYF; cdr3_nt: TGTGCCAGCAGTTCCGGGACTAGCGGGAGACACGAGCAGTACTTC
clone_size: -; v_call: TRBV5-6; j_call: TRBJ1-4; d_call: TRBD1; cdr3_aa: CASSLVPGTANEKLFF; cdr3_nt: TGTGCCAGCAGCTTGGTCCCCGGGACAGCTAATGAAAAACTGTTTTTT
clone_size: -; v_call: TRBV27; j_call: TRBJ2-5; d_call: -; cdr3_aa: CASSLLAGANQETQYF; cdr3_nt: TGTGCCAGCAGTTTATTGGCGGGGGCGAATCAAGAGACCCAGTACTTC
clone_size: -; v_call: TRBV7-2; j_call: TRBJ2-3; d_call: TRBD2; cdr3_aa: CASSYYLLAGGTDTQYF; cdr3_nt: TGTGCCAGCAGCTATTACCTACTAGCGGGGGGCACAGATACGCAGTATTTT
clone_size: -; v_call: TRBV2; j_call: TRBJ2-6; d_call: -; cdr3_aa: CASSTFDTTSGANVLTF; cdr3_nt: TGTGCCAGCAGTACCTTCGACACAACTTCTGGGGCCAACGTCCTGACTTTC
clone_size: -; v_call: TRBV19; j_call: TRBJ1-5; d_call: TRBD1; cdr3_aa: CASSISIRGQGSNQPQHF; cdr3_nt: TGTGCCAGTAGTATAAGCATACGAGGACAGGGTTCCAATCAGCCCCAGCATTTT
clone_size: -; v_call: TRBV5-4; j_call: TRBJ2-7; d_call: -; cdr3_aa: CASSTDKVGEQYF; cdr3_nt: TGTGCCAGCAGCACCGACAAGGTTGGCGAGCAGTACTTC
clone_size: -; v_call: TRBV19; j_call: TRBJ1-2; d_call: TRBD1; cdr3_aa: CASSTRDRENYGYTF; cdr3_nt: TGTGCCAGTAGTACCCGGGACAGGGAGAACTATGGCTACACCTTC
clone_size: -; v_call: TRBV24-1; j_call: TRBJ2-5; d_call: TRBD1; cdr3_aa: CATSERTGGGGETQYF; cdr3_nt: TGTGCCACCAGTGAACGGACAGGGGGCGGGGGAGAGACCCAGTACTTC
clone_size: -; v_call: TRBV28; j_call: TRBJ2-1; d_call: TRBD2; cdr3_aa: CASSSTTSGRAPYNEQFF; cdr3_nt: TGTGCCAGCAGTTCGACCACTAGCGGGAGGGCCCCCTACAATGAGCAGTTCTTC
clone_size: -; v_call: TRBV12-3/TRBV12-4; j_call: TRBJ2-7; d_call: -; cdr3_aa: CASTADGGYGQYF; cdr3_nt: TGTGCCAGCACCGCTGATGGGGGGTACGGGCAGTACTTC
clone_size: -; v_call: TRBV30; j_call: TRBJ1-5; d_call: TRBD1; cdr3_aa: CAWSVGGQGFRQPQHF; cdr3_nt: TGTGCCTGGAGTGTTGGGGGACAGGGGTTCCGACAGCCCCAGCATTTT
clone_size: -; v_call: TRBV5-4; j_call: TRBJ2-7; d_call: TRBD1; cdr3_aa: CASSLGGQGGGYEQYF; cdr3_nt: TGTGCCAGCAGCTTGGGGGGACAGGGAGGAGGGTACGAGCAGTACTTC
clone_size: -; v_call: TRBV24-1; j_call: TRBJ2-1; d_call: TRBD2; cdr3_aa: CATSDPSVSGNYNEQFF; cdr3_nt: TGTGCCACCAGTGATCCTAGCGTGAGCGGGAACTACAATGAGCAGTTCTTC
clone_size: -; v_call: TRBV29-1; j_call: TRBJ2-1; d_call: TRBD1; cdr3_aa: CSVADREKVEQFF; cdr3_nt: TGCAGCGTGGCGGACAGGGAGAAGGTTGAGCAGTTCTTC
clone_size: -; v_call: TRBV28; j_call: TRBJ1-4; d_call: -; cdr3_aa: CASSQLAQPEKLFF; cdr3_nt: TGTGCCAGCAGTCAGCTAGCGCAACCTGAAAAACTGTTTTTT
clone_size: -; v_call: TRBV27; j_call: TRBJ2-1; d_call: -; cdr3_aa: CASSRPGRTVNEQFF; cdr3_nt: TGTGCCAGCTCGCGGCCGGGAAGGACAGTCAATGAGCAGTTCTTC
clone_size: -; v_call: TRBV30; j_call: TRBJ1-4; d_call: -; cdr3_aa: CAWSVQGNNEKLFF; cdr3_nt: TGTGCCTGGAGTGTCCAGGGGAATAATGAAAAACTGTTTTTT